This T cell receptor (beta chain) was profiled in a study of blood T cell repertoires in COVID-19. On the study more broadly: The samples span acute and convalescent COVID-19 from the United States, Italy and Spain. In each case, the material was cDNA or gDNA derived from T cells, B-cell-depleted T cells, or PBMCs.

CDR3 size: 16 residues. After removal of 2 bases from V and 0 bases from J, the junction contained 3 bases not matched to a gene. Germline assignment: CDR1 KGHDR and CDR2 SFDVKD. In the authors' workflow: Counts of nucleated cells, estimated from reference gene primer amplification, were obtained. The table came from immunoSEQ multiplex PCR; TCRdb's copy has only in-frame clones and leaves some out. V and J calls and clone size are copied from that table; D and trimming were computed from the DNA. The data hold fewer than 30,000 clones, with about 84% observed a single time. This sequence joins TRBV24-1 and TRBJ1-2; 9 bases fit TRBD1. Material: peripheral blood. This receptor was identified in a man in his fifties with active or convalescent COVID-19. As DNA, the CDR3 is TGTGCCACCAGTGATTCCGGGACAGGGTCTAACTATGGCTACACCTTC. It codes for CATSDSGTGSNYGYTF.